This T cell receptor (beta chain) was captured by sequencing in a study of T-cell reconstitution after alpha-beta-depleted transplantation in children. This CDR3 is built from 15 residues. Germline values: CDR1 SGHVS, CDR2 FQNEAQ. Trimming at V came to 5 bases and at J to 4 bases, leaving 9 bases not matched to a gene. Study findings and constraints: Counts and diversity of T cells one year after transplant came mostly from newly produced T cells. Where some patients showed high TCRbeta diversity at day 60, it came from recipient T cells and thymic progenitors that had survived. Alpha-beta T cells present about two months after transplant were reported to originate from several hundred expanded graft clones.

In the case of this clonotype: Antigen: not known.

TCRbeta library construction was performed incorporating unique molecular identifiers. TCRdb reanalysed the PCR reads using MiXCR and keeps one entry per CDR3 protein. The sample gives approximately 980,000 distinct CDR3 sequences, roughly 29% of which show up once; about 28% is in the top ten. Sequences were derived from PBMCs, mostly from graft donor cells, sampled 360 days after TCRalphabeta/CD19-depleted stem cell transplant. The rearrangement uses TRBV7-8 and TRBJ2-3; 7 nucleotides agree with TRBD1. This clonotype was obtained from a boy in the first two years of life who had a stem cell transplant for SCID, so the T cells may come from the graft donor. CDR3 in DNA: TGTGCCAGCAGCGCAGACAGGGTCGGGGCAGATACGCAGTATTTT. Its translation is CASSADRVGADTQYF.